This TCR beta chain was recorded in a study of T-cell memory formation after mild COVID-19. For the study at large: Across donors, TCR clusters were largely donor specific. Regarding the study as a whole: The main location of contracting CD4+ clones was CM and EM, and that of contracting CD8+ clones was EMRA.

With regard to this clonotype: Its target is not known.

TCRdb re-called the 5' RACE reads through MiXCR, storing one row per CDR3 protein. Of approximately 340,000 distinct CDR3 sequences listed, more than 15% were seen once; the top ten hold around 24%. The CDR3 has 15 residues. From germline, CDR1 is SGHTA and CDR2 FQGNSA. The V and J ends lost 6 bases and 3 bases respectively, with 15 bases between them. Sequencing was done on a sample of PBMCs or a T cell subset sorted from them (not recorded which). This rearrangement joins TRBV7-2 to TRBJ1-5; D unclear. The source of this sequence is a man aged 18 to 29 who had mild COVID-19 (a few samples of this study predate the infection). Cell type and time point are not known. CDR3 DNA: TGTGCCAGCAGAACTCAGGTCGGTGTCAATCAGCCCCAGCATTTT. Translated: CASRTQVGVNQPQHF.